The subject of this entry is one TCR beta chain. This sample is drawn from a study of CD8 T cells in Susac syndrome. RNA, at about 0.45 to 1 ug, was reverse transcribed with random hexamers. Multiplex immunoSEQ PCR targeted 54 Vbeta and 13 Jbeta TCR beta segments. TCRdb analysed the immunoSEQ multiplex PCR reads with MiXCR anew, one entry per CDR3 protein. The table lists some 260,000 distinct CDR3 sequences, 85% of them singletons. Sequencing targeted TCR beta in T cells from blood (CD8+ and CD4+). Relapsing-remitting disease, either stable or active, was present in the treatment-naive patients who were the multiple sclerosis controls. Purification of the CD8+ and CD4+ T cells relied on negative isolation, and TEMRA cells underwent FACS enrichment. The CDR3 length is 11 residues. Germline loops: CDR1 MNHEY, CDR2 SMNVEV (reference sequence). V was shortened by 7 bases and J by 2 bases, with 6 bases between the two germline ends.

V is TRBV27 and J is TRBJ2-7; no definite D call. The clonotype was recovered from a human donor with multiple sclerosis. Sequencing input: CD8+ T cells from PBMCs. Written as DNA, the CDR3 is TGTGCCAGCAACACCCCCTACGAGCAGTACTTC. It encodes CASNTPYEQYF.